Shown below are 11 T cell receptor beta chains from a single sample sequenced in a study of identical twins (dated by TCRdb to between 2015 and 2016). Library method: 5' RACE. The reads were generated on an Illumina HiSeq 2000. In TCRdb, the public reads were trimmed at Q25 with fastp and aligned with MiXCR, with productive beta chains retained. Rows merge per CDR3 protein into single entries with the most common DNA and genes. The sample contains about 550,000 distinct CDR3 sequences, about 22% of them found a single time. Of the sample, approximately 0.49% is held by the ten largest clones. These sequences were also reported in another study, on yellow fever vaccine responses in identical twins.

Sequences were obtained from CD4+ T cells sorted from blood. These receptors came from a woman between 18 and 29 years old in good health.

This rearrangement joins TRBV20-1 to TRBJ2-2; D might be TRBD2 (5 bases). This CDR3 is built from 13 residues. Germline V gene data show CDR1 as DFQATT and CDR2 as SNEGSKA (reference sequence). V lost 3 bases and J 5 bases, leaving 10 bases between the germline ends. The CDR3 nucleotides are TGCAGTGCTAGTTCCCCGGGGACCGGGGAGCTGTTTTTT. This gives the protein CSASSPGTGELFF.

The gene calls are TRBV27 and TRBJ1-1; D remains ambiguous. CDR3 length equals 16 residues. Germline lookup yields CDR1 MNHEY and CDR2 SMNVEV (reference sequence). Trimming took off 5 bases at V and 5 bases at J, with 21 bases between the two ends. CDR3 sequence: CASSPPMTTYGTEAFF. In DNA, the CDR3 is TGTGCCAGCAGTCCCCCGATGACCACCTATGGGACTGAAGCTTTCTTT.

This chain links TRBV7-9 with TRBJ2-5; D may be TRBD1 or TRBD2 (6 bases each). Germline CDR1 SEHNR, CDR2 FQNEAQ (reference sequence). The CDR3 spans 15 residues. The germline V and J ends were trimmed by 5 bases and 5 bases, with 18 bases remaining between them. The CDR3 spells CASSPRGGGYETQYF. The CDR3, as DNA: TGTGCCAGCAGCCCCCGAGGAGGGGGTTACGAGACCCAGTACTTC.

This clonotype was seen a handful of times. The rearrangement uses TRBV6-5 and TRBJ2-7; possibly TRBD2 for D (5 bases). Germline V CDR1 and CDR2: MNHEY, SVGAGI. V lost 2 bases and J lost 7, with 18 bases in between. CDR3 length: 15 amino acids. The CDR3 coding sequence is TGTGCCAGCAGTTACAGTTCCGGGAAGCCCTGGGAGCAGTACGTC. The encoded protein is CASSYSSGKPWEQYV.

The chain is built from TRBV5-1 and TRBJ2-3, with 10 bases matching TRBD2. CDR3 size: 19 residues. The germline V gene encodes CDR1 SGHRS and CDR2 YFSETQ. The V gene end was trimmed by 1 base and the J gene end by 2 bases; junction bases not matched to a gene: 13. The CDR3: CASSLIPGASGGNTDTQYF. The CDR3 DNA reads TGCGCCAGCAGCTTGATTCCGGGAGCTAGCGGGGGCAACACAGATACGCAGTATTTT.

In regard to this clonotype: With a much larger clone just one base away, this may be a read error. The chain carries TRBV24-1 and TRBJ2-1; TRBD2 might be the D (5 bases). CDR3 length: 14 amino acids. CDR1 and CDR2 (germline): KGHDR, SFDVKD. CDR3 in amino acids: CATSDEWTHNEKFF. The CDR3 DNA reads as TGTGCCACCAGTGATGAGTGGACTCATAATGAGAAGTTCTTC.

The J gene is TRBJ2-1, the V gene TRBV28; 9 bases match TRBD1. V lost 6 bases, J lost 4 bases, and 4 bases stayed unmatched. The CDR3 length is 14 residues. Germline-derived CDR1 and CDR2 are MDHEN and SYDVKM. CDR3 loop: CASRRDRVYNEQFF. As DNA, the CDR3 is TGTGCCAGCAGGCGGGACAGGGTATACAATGAGCAGTTCTTC.

The chain couples TRBV12-3 or TRBV12-4 to TRBJ2-1; D remains unclear. V dropped 5 bases and J dropped 0 bases, with 14 bases sitting between them. There are 16 residues in the CDR3. CDR3 DNA: TGTGCCAGCAGTACCCTCGGCCAAAGCTCCTACAATGAGCAGTTCTTC. Amino acids: CASSTLGQSSYNEQFF.

The chain has TRBV20-1 and TRBJ2-1; perhaps TRBD2 as D (5 bases). This CDR3 comprises 17 residues. Between the trimmed V and J ends, which lost 2 bases and 0 bases, there was a span of 17 bases. The germline V gene has CDR1 DFQATT and CDR2 SNEGSKA (reference sequence). The CDR3 DNA sequence: TGCAGTGCTAGATCAGTTAGCGAATCGGGCTCCTACAATGAGCAGTTCTTC. Its protein product is CSARSVSESGSYNEQFF.

The chain employs TRBV6-1 and TRBJ2-7; D tentatively fits TRBD1 or TRBD2 (6 bases each). The CDR3 has 13 amino acids. CDR1 and CDR2 (germline): MNHNS, SASEGT. The ends were cut back, 4 bases at V and 6 bases at J, with 13 bases in the middle. The CDR3 protein is CASSGGGSLEQYV. The DNA of the CDR3 is TGTGCCAGCAGTGGAGGGGGGTCGCTCGAGCAGTACGTC.

This clonotype appeared a few times. The rearrangement links TRBV6-1 to TRBJ2-1, with 8 bases lining up with TRBD2. Trimming took 7 bases from V and 4 from J; bases not matched to a gene: 6. The CDR3 is 14 amino acids. CDR1 and CDR2 (germline): MNHNS, SASEGT. The CDR3 nucleotides read TGTGCCAGCATAGAGCGGGAGACTTACAATGAGCAGTTCTTC. Encoded protein: CASIERETYNEQFF.